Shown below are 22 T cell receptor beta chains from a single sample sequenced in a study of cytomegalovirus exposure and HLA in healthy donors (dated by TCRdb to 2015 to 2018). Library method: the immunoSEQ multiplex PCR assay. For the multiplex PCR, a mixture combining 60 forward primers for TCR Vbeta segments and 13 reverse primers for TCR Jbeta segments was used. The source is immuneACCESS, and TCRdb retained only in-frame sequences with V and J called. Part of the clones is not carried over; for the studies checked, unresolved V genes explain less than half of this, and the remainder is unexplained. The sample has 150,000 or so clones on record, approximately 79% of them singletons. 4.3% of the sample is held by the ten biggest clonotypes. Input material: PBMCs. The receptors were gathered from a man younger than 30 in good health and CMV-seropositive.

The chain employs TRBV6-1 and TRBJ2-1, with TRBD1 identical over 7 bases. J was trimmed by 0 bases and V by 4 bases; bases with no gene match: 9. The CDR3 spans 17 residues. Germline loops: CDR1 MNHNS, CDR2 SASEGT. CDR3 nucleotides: TGTGCCAGCAGTGGACGGGACAGCTTCCTCTCCTACAATGAGCAGTTCTTC. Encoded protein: CASSGRDSFLSYNEQFF.

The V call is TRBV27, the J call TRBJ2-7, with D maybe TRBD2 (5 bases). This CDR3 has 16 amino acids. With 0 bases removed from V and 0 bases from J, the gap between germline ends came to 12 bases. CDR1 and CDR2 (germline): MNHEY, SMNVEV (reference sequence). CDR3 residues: CASSLSGLFFSYEQYF. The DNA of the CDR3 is TGTGCCAGCAGTTTATCCGGACTCTTCTTCTCCTACGAGCAGTACTTC.

DNA of the CDR3: TGTGCCAGCAGGCTCGGTCTCAATCAGCCCCAGCATTTT. Amino acids: CASRLGLNQPQHF. The chain links TRBV7-2 to TRBJ1-5; D gene ambiguous. The V and J ends lost 6 bases and 3 bases respectively, with 9 bases between them. There are 13 residues in the CDR3. The germline V gene has CDR1 SGHTA and CDR2 FQGNSA.

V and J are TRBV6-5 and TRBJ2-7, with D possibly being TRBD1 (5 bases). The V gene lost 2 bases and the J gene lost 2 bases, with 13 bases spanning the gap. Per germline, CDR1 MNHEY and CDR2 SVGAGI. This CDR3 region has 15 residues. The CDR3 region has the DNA TGTGCCAGCAGTTACAGTACGACAGTTGCCTACGAGCAGTACTTC. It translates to CASSYSTTVAYEQYF.

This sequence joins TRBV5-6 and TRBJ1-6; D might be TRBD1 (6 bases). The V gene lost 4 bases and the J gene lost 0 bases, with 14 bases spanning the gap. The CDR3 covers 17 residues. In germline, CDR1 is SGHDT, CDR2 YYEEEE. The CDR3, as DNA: TGTGCCAGCAGCCAAGGACAGACGAGCTCCTATAATTCACCCCTCCACTTT. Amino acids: CASSQGQTSSYNSPLHF. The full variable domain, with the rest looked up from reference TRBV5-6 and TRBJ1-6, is DAGVTQSPTHLIKTRGQQVTLRCSPKSGHDTVSWYQQALGQGPQFIFQYYEEEERQRGNFPDRFSGHQFPNYSSELNVNALLLGDSALYLCASSQGQTSSYNSPLHFGNGTRLTVT.

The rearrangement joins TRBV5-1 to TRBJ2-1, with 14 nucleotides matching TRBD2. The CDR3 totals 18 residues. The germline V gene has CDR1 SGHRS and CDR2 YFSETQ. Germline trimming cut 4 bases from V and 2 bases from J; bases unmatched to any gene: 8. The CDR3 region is CASSQGLAGAGPYNEQFF. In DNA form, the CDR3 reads TGCGCCAGCAGCCAGGGACTAGCGGGAGCGGGGCCCTACAATGAGCAGTTCTTC.

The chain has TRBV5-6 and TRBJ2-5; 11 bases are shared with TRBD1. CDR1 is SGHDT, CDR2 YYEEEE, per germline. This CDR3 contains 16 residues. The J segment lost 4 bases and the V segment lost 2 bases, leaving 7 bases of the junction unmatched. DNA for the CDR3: TGTGCCAGCAGCTTACCGGGACAGGGGGGCCTAGAGACCCAGTACTTC. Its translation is CASSLPGQGGLETQYF.

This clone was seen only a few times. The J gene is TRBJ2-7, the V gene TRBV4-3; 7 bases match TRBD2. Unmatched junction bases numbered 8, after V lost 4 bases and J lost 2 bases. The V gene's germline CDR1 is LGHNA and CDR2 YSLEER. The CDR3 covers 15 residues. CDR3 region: CASSRKLASPYEQYF. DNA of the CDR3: TGCGCCAGCAGCCGGAAACTAGCGTCTCCCTACGAGCAGTACTTC.

The DNA of the CDR3 is TGCGCCAGCAGCCCTCCGGTGGAGCGGTCACCCCAAGAGACCCAGTACTTC. Translation gives CASSPPVERSPQETQYF. The rearrangement links TRBV4-1 to TRBJ2-5, with D possibly matching TRBD2 (5 bases). V shed 4 bases and J shed 1 base, with 19 bases lying between them. Germline CDR1 reads MGHRA; CDR2 reads YSYEKL. This CDR3 comprises 17 residues.

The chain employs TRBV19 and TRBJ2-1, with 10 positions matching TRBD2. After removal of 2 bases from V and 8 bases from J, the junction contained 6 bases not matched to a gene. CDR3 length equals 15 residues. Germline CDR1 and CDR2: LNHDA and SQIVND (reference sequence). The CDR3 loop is CASSIPSSGRDEQFF. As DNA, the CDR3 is TGTGCCAGTAGTATACCCTCTAGCGGGAGAGATGAGCAGTTCTTC.

Written as DNA, the CDR3 is TGCGCCAGCAGCTTCCTAGCGGGAGAGGCAGATACGCAGTATTTT. Translated: CASSFLAGEADTQYF. The rearrangement links TRBV5-1 to TRBJ2-3; 10 bases fit TRBD2. The V gene end was trimmed by 2 bases and the J gene end by 4 bases; junction bases not matched to a gene: 4. The germline CDR1 and CDR2 sequences are SGHRS and YFSETQ. This CDR3 contains 15 residues.

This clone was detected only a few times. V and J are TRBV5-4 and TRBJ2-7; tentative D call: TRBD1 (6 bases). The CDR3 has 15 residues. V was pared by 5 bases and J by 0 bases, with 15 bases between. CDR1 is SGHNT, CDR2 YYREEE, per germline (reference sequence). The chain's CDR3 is CASSRGGRGSYEQYF. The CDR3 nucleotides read TGTGCCAGCAGTCGTGGAGGCAGGGGCTCCTACGAGCAGTACTTC.

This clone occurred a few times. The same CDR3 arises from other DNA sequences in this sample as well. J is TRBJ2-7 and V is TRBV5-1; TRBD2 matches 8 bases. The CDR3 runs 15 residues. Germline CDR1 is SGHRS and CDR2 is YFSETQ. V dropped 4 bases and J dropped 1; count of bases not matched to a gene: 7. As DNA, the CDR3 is TGCGCCAGCAGCGAGTCGGGGGGGAGATCCTACGAGCAGTACTTC. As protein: CASSESGGRSYEQYF. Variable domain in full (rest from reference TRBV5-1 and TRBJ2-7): KAGVTQTPRYLIKTRGQQVTLSCSPISGHRSVSWYQQTPGQGLQFLFEYFSETQRNKGNFPGRFSGRQFSNSRSEMNVSTLELGDSALYLCASSESGGRSYEQYFGPGTRLTVT.

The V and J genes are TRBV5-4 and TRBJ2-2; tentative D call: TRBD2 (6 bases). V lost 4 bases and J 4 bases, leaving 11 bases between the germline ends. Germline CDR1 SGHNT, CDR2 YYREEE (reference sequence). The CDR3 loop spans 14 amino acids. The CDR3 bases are TGTGCCAGCAGCCCGGGACTTGTCACCGGGGAGCTGTTTTTT. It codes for CASSPGLVTGELFF.

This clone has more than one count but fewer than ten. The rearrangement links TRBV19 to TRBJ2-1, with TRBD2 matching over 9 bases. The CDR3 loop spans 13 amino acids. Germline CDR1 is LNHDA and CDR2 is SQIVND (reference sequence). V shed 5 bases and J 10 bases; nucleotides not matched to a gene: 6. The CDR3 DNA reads TGTGCCAGTAGTGGGCTAGCGGGGAGGGAGCAGTTCTTC. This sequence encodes CASSGLAGREQFF.

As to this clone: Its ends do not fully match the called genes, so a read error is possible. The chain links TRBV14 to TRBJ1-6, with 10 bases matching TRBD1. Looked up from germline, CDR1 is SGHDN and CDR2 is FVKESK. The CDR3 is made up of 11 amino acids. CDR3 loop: CASKKGDRGYF. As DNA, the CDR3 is TGTGCCAGCAAGAAGGGGGACAGGGGTTACTTT.

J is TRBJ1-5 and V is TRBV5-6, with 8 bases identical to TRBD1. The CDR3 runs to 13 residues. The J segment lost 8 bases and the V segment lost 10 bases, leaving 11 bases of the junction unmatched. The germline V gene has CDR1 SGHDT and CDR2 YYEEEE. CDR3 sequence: CASNQGAGEPQHF. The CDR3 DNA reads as TGTGCCTCAAATCAGGGGGCCGGAGAGCCCCAGCATTTT.

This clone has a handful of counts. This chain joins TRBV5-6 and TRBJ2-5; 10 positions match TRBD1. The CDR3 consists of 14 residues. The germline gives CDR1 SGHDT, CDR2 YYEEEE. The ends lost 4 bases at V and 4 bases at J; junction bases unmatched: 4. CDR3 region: CASSRDRGGETQYF. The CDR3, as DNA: TGTGCCAGCAGCCGGGACAGGGGTGGAGAGACCCAGTACTTC.

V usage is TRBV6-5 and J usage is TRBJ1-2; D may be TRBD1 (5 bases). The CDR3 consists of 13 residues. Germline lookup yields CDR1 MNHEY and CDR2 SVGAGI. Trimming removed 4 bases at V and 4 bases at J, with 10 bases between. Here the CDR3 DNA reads TGTGCCAGCAGTTCGACAGTTCCCTATGGCTACACCTTC. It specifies CASSSTVPYGYTF.

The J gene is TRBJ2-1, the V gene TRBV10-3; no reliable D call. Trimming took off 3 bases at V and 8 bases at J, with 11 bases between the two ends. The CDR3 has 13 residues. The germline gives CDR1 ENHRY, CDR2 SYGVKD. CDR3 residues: CAISETVVDEQFF. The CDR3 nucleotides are TGTGCCATCAGTGAAACTGTAGTGGATGAGCAGTTCTTC.

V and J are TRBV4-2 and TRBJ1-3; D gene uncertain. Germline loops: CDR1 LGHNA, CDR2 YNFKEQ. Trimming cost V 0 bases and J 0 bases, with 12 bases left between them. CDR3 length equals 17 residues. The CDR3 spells CASSQEDTVYSGNTIYF. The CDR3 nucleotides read TGTGCCAGCAGCCAAGAAGACACCGTCTACTCTGGAAACACCATATATTTT.

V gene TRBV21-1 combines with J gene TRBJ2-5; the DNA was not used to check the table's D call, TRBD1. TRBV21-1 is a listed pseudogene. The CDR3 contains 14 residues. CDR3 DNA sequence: TGTGCCAGCAGCATCCGGGACAGGGGAGAGACCCAGTACTTC. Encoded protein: CASSIRDRGETQYF.